This T cell receptor (beta chain) was documented in a study of blood T cell repertoires in COVID-19. About the research overall: COVID-19 samples, acute and convalescent, were from the United States, Italy and Spain. T cells, B-cell-depleted T cells, or PBMCs provided the cDNA or gDNA that served as material.

CDR1 is LGHNA and CDR2 is YSLEER in the germline V gene. V lost 4 bases, J lost 0 bases, and 3 bases stayed unmatched. The CDR3 runs 14 residues. Patients of the Seattle cohort, enrolled during active infection, were followed longitudinally. This clone was observed a handful of times. As originally analysed: Using reference gene primer amplification, nucleated cell counts were estimated. The protocol was immunoSEQ multiplex PCR, while the TCRdb copy is restricted to in-frame clones and leaves out a portion. That table furnishes V, J and clone size, whereas the DNA furnished D and trimming. This sample has about 260,000 clones, with around nine tenths found just once.

This sequence was found in a woman aged 70-85 years with COVID-19, enrolled during active disease. The chain combines TRBV4-3 with TRBJ2-7; 7 bases agree with TRBD1. The sequenced sample was peripheral blood. In nucleotides, the CDR3 is TGCGCCAGCAGCCCTCAGGGGGACTCCTACGAGCAGTACTTC. The encoded protein is CASSPQGDSYEQYF.